One and the same sample provided the 4 T cell receptor beta chains below, sequenced in a study of Graves' ophthalmopathy and Graves' hyperthyroidism. For repertoire sequencing, the TCR beta CDR3 regions were amplified from RNA transcripts. Second-round multiplex PCR followed a first-round RT-PCR using HTBI primers. TCRdb independently ran MiXCR on the multiplex PCR reads; one entry per CDR3 protein. There are about 380,000 distinct CDR3 sequences in the sample; less than 20% occur only once, and roughly 7% lies in the top ten. Sequencing used peripheral blood. The receptors shown here come from a woman in her late teens or twenties with stable Graves' hyperthyroidism.

In this sample, this clonotype turned up many times. The chain uses TRBV6-5 and TRBJ1-4, with a weak D call TRBD1 (5 bases). V was clipped by 3 bases and J by 4 bases, with 15 bases between them. Germline V gives CDR1 MNHEY, CDR2 SVGAGI. This CDR3 has 16 residues. In DNA form, the CDR3 reads TGTGCCAGCAGTTATCGGCAGGGACCGGGTAATGAAAAACTGTTTTTT. It codes for CASSYRQGPGNEKLFF.

This clonotype has a count of ten or more. The chain is built from TRBV6-1 and TRBJ2-5; D is undetermined. Between the trimmed V and J ends, which lost 6 bases and 5 bases, there was a span of 13 bases. CDR3 size: 13 residues. Germline CDR1 and CDR2: MNHNS and SASEGT. As DNA, the CDR3 is TGTGCCAGCAGCGACCCCTCTTTGGAGACCCAGTACTTC. It codes for CASSDPSLETQYF.

As for this clonotype: A much bigger clone sits one base away, suggesting this may be a read error. The conserved phenylalanine or tryptophan normally closing the CDR3 is absent here, so this likely arose from a read error. The chain has TRBV12-3 or TRBV12-4 and TRBJ2-7; 9 bases fit TRBD1. The V segment lost 6 bases and the J segment 2 bases; nucleotides outside the gene matches: 8. CDR3 length equals 15 residues. The CDR3 protein is CASSRRQGVAYEQYY. The CDR3 region has the DNA TGTGCCAGCAGCCGCCGACAGGGGGTGGCCTACGAGCAGTACTAC.

This clonotype appeared many times. V and J are TRBV7-9 and TRBJ2-7; D remains unclear. With 5 bases removed from V and 0 bases from J, the gap between germline ends came to 11 bases. Germline V CDR1 and CDR2: SEHNR, FQNEAQ (reference sequence). The CDR3 runs to 14 residues. The CDR3 loop reads CASSPDLNSYEQYF. For the CDR3, the DNA is TGTGCCAGCAGCCCCGACTTGAACTCCTACGAGCAGTACTTC.